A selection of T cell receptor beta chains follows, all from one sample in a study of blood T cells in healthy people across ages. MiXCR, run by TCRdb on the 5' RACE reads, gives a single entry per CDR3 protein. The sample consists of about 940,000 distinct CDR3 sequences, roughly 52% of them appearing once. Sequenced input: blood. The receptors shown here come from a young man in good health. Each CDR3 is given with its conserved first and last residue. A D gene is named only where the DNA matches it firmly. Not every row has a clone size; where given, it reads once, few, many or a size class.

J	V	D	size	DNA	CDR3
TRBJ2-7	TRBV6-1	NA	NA	TGTGCCAGCAGCGGACTTCCCTACGAGCAGTACTTC	CASSGLPYEQYF
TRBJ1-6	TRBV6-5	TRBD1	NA	TGTGCCAGCAGTTACTTAACGACAGGGGAGTTGTATTCACCCCTCCACTTT	CASSYLTTGELYSPLHF
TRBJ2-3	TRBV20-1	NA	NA	TGCAGTGCTAGAGATGCCACGGCGGGGCGTTTGGATACGCAGTATTTT	CSARDATAGRLDTQYF
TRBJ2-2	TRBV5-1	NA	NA	TGCGCCAGCACACAGGGTACCACCGGGGAGCTGTTTTTT	CASTQGTTGELFF
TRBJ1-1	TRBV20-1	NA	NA	TGCAGTGCTAGAGATTCTAAGGGGTCCACTGAAGCTTTCTTT	CSARDSKGSTEAFF
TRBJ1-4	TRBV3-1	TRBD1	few	TGTGCCGGCAGCCCGGGACAGCAAGAAAAACTGTTTTTT	CAGSPGQQEKLFF
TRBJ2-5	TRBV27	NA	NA	TGTGCCAGCAGTTTCCAGTTGGGGGGAAAGCAGTACTTC	CASSFQLGGKQYF
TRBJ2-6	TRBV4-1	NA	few	TGTGCCAGCCGTTCGGGGGCTGGGGCCAACGTCCTGACTTTC	CASRSGAGANVLTF
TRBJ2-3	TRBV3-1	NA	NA	TGTGCCAGCAGAACCTACGGGGGAAACACAGATACGCAGTATTTT	CASRTYGGNTDTQYF
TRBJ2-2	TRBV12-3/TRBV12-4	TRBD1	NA	TGTGCCAGCAGGCCTACAGGGGTTACCGGGGAGCTGTTTTTT	CASRPTGVTGELFF
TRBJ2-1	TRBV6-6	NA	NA	TGTGCCAGCAGTTCTACGACAGGTACTGTGTTCTTC	CASSSTTGTVFF
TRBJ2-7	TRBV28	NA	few	TGTGCCAGCACCAAGGGGGGGTCGACCTACGAGCAGTACTTC	CASTKGGSTYEQYF
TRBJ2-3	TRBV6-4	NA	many	TGTGCCAGCAGTGAAGGGACTAGCACAGATACGCAGTATTTT	CASSEGTSTDTQYF
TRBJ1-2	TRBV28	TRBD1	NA	TGTGCCAGCAGTTTATCTGGGACAGGGATAAGTGGCTACACCTTC	CASSLSGTGISGYTF
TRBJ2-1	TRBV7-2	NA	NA	TGTGCCTGCAGCCCCCAGGGCAATGAGCAGTTCTTC	CACSPQGNEQFF
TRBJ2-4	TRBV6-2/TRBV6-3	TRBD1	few	TGTGCCAGCAGCCACGGACAGGTCCCAGCCAAAAACATTCAGTACTTC	CASSHGQVPAKNIQYF
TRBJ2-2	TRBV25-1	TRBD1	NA	TGTGCCAGCAGTGACGACAGGGGGAGAAACACCGGGGAGCTGTTTTTT	CASSDDRGRNTGELFF
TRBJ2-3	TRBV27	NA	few	TGTGCCAGTAGTTTAATTCGGGGAGGTGGCACAGATACGCAGTATTTT	CASSLIRGGGTDTQYF
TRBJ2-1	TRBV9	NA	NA	TGTGCCAGCAGCGTAGGGGCCAGGGGGGTCTACAATGAGCAGTTCTTC	CASSVGARGVYNEQFF
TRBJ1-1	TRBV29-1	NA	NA	TGCAGCGGGTGGTCCGCCACTGAAGCTTTCTTT	CSGWSATEAFF
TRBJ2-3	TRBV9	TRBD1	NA	TGTGCCAGCAGCGCGAGTCTCAGGGGGCAATGGGATACGCAGTATTTT	CASSASLRGQWDTQYF
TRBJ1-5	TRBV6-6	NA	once	TGTGCCAGCAGTGGACCGAGCAATCAGCCCCAGCATTTT	CASSGPSNQPQHF
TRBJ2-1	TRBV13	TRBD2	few	TGTGCCAGCAGCTTATTAGCGGGGGGCTCGAGCTCCTACAATGAGCAGTTCTTC	CASSLLAGGSSSYNEQFF
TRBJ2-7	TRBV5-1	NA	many	TGCGCCAGCAGCTTGGCAGAGAGCTCCTACGAGCAGTACTTC	CASSLAESSYEQYF
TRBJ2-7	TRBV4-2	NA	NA	TGTGCCAGCAGCCAAGATTCTAACGCGGGGGCCCGTTACGAGCAGTACTTC	CASSQDSNAGARYEQYF
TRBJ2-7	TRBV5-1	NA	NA	TGCGCCAGCAGCTCCCTCGGGACTCAGGCCTACGAGCAGTACTTC	CASSSLGTQAYEQYF
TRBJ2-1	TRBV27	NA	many	TGTGCCAGCAGTCCTGGGCAGGGCCCCTACAATGAGCAGTTCTTC	CASSPGQGPYNEQFF
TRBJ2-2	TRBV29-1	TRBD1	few	TGCAGCGTGCTTACAGGGGCCACCGGGGAGCTGTTTTTT	CSVLTGATGELFF
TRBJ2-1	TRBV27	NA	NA	TGTGCCAGCAGTTTCGCGGGACGGGAGCAGTTCTTC	CASSFAGREQFF
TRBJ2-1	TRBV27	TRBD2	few	TGTGCCAGCAGTTCAGGACTAGCGGACATCTACAATGAGCAGTTCTTC	CASSSGLADIYNEQFF
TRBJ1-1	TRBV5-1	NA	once	TGCGCCAGCAGCGACCGACAGGCGAACACTGAAGCTTTCTTT	CASSDRQANTEAFF
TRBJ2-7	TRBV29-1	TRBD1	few	TGCAGCGTTGACAAAGTGGGACAGGGTTACGAGCAGTACTTC	CSVDKVGQGYEQYF
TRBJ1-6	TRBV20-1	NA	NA	TGCAGTGCTTATCACCTTCCGGGACGGGGGAATTCACCCCTCCACTTT	CSAYHLPGRGNSPLHF
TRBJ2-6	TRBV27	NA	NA	TGTGCCAGCAGTTTAGGGCGGGGCAGAGGGGCCAACGTCCTGACTTTC	CASSLGRGRGANVLTF
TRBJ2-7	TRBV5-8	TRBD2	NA	TGTGCCAGCATCAGAACCGGGACTAGTAGCCCCGAGCAGTACTTC	CASIRTGTSSPEQYF
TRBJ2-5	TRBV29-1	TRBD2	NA	TGCAGCGTTGAATCTTCAGCGGGAGGTAGTGAGCAGTACTTC	CSVESSAGGSEQYF
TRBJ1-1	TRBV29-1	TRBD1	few	TGCAGCGTTCGTTCCGGGACAGGGAACACTGAAGCTTTCTTT	CSVRSGTGNTEAFF
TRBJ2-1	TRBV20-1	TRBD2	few	TGCAGTGCTAGAGGAGCGGGAGGAGATTTGAATGAGCAGTTCTTC	CSARGAGGDLNEQFF
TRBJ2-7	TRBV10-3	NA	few	TGTGCCATCAGTTTTACAGGGAGCTCCTACAATGAGCAGTACTTC	CAISFTGSSYNEQYF
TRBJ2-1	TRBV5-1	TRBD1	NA	TGCGCCAGCAGTCGGGCAACAGGGGTTAATGAGCAGTTCTTC	CASSRATGVNEQFF
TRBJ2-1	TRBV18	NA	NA	TGTGCCAGCTCGCCTCTGGAGGAGCAGTTCTTC	CASSPLEEQFF
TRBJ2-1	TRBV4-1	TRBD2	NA	TGCGCCAGCAGCCAATCCGGGACTAGCGTGTATGAGCAGTTCTTC	CASSQSGTSVYEQFF
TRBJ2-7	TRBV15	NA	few	TGTGCCACCAGCAGAGATAGGGGTCAGGGCTACGAGCAGTACTTC	CATSRDRGQGYEQYF
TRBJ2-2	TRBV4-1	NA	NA	TGCGCCAGCAGCCAAGTGGCAGGGACCGGGGAGCTGTTTTTT	CASSQVAGTGELFF
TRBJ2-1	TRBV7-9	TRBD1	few	TGTGCCAGCAGCATGGGACAGGGAGGAGACAATGAGCAGTTCTTC	CASSMGQGGDNEQFF